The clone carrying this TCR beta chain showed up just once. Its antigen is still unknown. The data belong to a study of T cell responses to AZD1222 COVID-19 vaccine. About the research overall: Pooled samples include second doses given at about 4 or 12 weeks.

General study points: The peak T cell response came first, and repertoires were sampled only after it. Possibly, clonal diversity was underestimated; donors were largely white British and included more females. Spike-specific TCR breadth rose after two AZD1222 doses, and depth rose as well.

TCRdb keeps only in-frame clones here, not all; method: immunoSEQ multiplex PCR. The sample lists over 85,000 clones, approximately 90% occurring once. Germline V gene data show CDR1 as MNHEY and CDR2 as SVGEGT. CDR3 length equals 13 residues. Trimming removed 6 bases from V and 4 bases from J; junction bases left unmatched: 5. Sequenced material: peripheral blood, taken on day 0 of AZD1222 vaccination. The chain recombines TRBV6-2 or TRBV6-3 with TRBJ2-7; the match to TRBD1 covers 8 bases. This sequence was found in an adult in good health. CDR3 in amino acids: CASSRQGQYEQYF. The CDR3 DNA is TGTGCCAGCAGCCGACAGGGGCAGTACGAGCAGTACTTC.